A selection of T cell receptor beta chains follows, all from one sample in a study of OX40 agonist ivuxolimab in advanced cancers. Only in-frame clones appear in the TCRdb table, and some are missing; sequencing was by immunoSEQ multiplex PCR. The table records 25,000 to 35,000 clones, about 89% of them present only once. Sequences were derived from CD4+ or CD8+ T cells sorted from blood, sampled in a trial of the OX40 agonist ivuxolimab. All receptors derive from an adult with an advanced solid tumor such as melanoma, head and neck, liver or kidney cancer. Both conserved end residues are part of each CDR3. Fields, in order: clone size, D gene, J gene, V gene, CDR3 protein, CDR3 DNA. D genes are given only for firm matches. Clone size is shown for a subset of rows, as once, few, many or a class of expanded clone.

>-|-|TRBJ2-5|TRBV5-1
CASSLVQENQETQYF
TGCGCCAGCAGCCTAGTACAGGAGAACCAAGAGACCCAGTACTTC
>-|TRBD2|TRBJ2-3|TRBV7-9
CASSPTSFTSDTQYF
TGTGCCAGCAGCCCGACTAGCTTTACATCAGATACGCAGTATTTT
>-|TRBD1|TRBJ2-7|TRBV7-8
CASSPRDRIFYEQYF
TGTGCCAGCAGCCCCCGGGACAGGATTTTTTACGAGCAGTACTTC
>few|-|TRBJ1-5|TRBV19
CASSISTQPQHF
TGTGCCAGTAGTATTTCCACTCAGCCCCAGCATTTT
>-|-|TRBJ2-5|TRBV21-1
CASSKGSRTETQYF
TGTGCCAGCAGCAAAGGCTCGCGGACGGAGACCCAGTACTTC
>-|-|TRBJ2-1|TRBV28
CASSLGEAGYNEQFF
TGTGCCAGCAGTTTGGGGGAGGCAGGGTACAATGAGCAGTTCTTC
>-|TRBD1|TRBJ1-5|TRBV27
CASSPRQGEGQPQHF
TGTGCCAGCAGTCCCAGACAGGGGGAGGGACAGCCCCAGCATTTT
>-|-|TRBJ1-2|TRBV5-4
CASSLGSGASYGYTF
TGTGCCAGCAGCTTGGGGTCAGGGGCGTCGTATGGCTACACCTTC
>-|TRBD2|TRBJ2-3|TRBV9
CASSPGGLAGAGGVTDTQYF
TGTGCCAGCAGCCCAGGCGGACTAGCGGGAGCCGGGGGGGTCACAGATACGCAGTATTTT
>-|-|TRBJ1-1|TRBV6-1
CASSEAFSGLLNTEAFF
TGTGCCAGCAGTGAAGCGTTCTCAGGGCTACTAAACACTGAAGCTTTCTTT
>-|TRBD1|TRBJ1-5|TRBV7-8
CASSLEGASNQPQHF
TGTGCCAGCAGCTTAGAGGGGGCGAGCAATCAGCCCCAGCATTTT
>-|-|TRBJ2-1|TRBV5-1
CASSDGRKPVNEQFF
TGCGCCAGCTCGGACGGGCGGAAGCCGGTTAATGAGCAGTTCTTC
>-|TRBD1|TRBJ2-7|TRBV10-1
CATGTGSYEQYF
TGCGCCACCGGGACAGGGTCCTACGAGCAGTACTTC
>-|TRBD2|TRBJ2-1|TRBV28
CASSSLAGEVYNEQFF
TGTGCCAGCAGTTCCTTAGCGGGAGAAGTCTACAATGAGCAGTTCTTC
>-|-|TRBJ1-1|TRBV27
CASSYTGTTEAFF
TGTGCCAGCAGTTATACAGGGACAACTGAAGCTTTCTTT
>-|-|TRBJ1-2|TRBV27
CASSLAGSSYGYTF
TGTGCCAGCAGTCTAGCAGGGTCTAGCTATGGCTACACCTTC